What follows are 13 T cell receptor beta chains derived from one specimen sequenced in a study of T cell responses to AZD1222 COVID-19 vaccine. The repertoire was sequenced with immunoSEQ multiplex PCR; TCRdb's copy has only in-frame clones and lacks some. The sample has about 69,000 clones; 75% to 90% are singletons. The specimen was peripheral blood, collected 28 days after the second AZD1222 dose. These receptors were obtained from an adult who received the AZD1222 COVID-19 vaccine.

This chain links TRBV4-1 with TRBJ2-3; D remains unclear. V lost 0 bases and J 0 bases, leaving 10 bases between the germline ends. CDR1 and CDR2 (germline): MGHRA, YSYEKL. CDR3 length equals 16 residues. In nucleotides, the CDR3 is TGCGCCAGCAGCCAAGATAGGCAGGCCAGCACAGATACGCAGTATTTT. This gives the protein CASSQDRQASTDTQYF.

This chain links TRBV30 with TRBJ2-1; D is unresolved. Trimming cost V 0 bases and J 0 bases, with 15 bases left between them. The CDR3 totals 17 residues. Germline V gene lookup returns CDR1 GTSNPN and CDR2 SVGIG (reference sequence). The CDR3 DNA is TGTGCCTGGAGTGTCTTCGGGCGCCTTAGCTCCTACAATGAGCAGTTCTTC. Translated: CAWSVFGRLSSYNEQFF.

The chain carries TRBV6-5 and TRBJ2-3; perhaps TRBD2 as D (7 bases). Germline CDR1 reads MNHEY; CDR2 reads SVGAGI. V lost 4 bases to trimming and J lost 2 bases, with 10 bases between them. The CDR3 spans 14 residues. The CDR3 sequence is CASSLRGLTDTQYF. Here the CDR3 DNA reads TGTGCCAGCAGTTTGCGGGGGCTCACAGATACGCAGTATTTT.

The V gene is TRBV7-9, the J gene TRBJ1-5; D gene uncertain. Germline V CDR1 and CDR2: SEHNR, FQNEAQ (reference sequence). V was cut by 5 bases and J by 4 bases, with 12 bases left in between. CDR3 length: 14 amino acids. Here the CDR3 reads CASSRETENQPQHF. CDR3 in DNA: TGTGCCAGCAGCCGAGAGACGGAAAATCAGCCCCAGCATTTT.

The rearrangement uses TRBV6-5 and TRBJ2-7, with D perhaps TRBD1 (6 bases). Trimming shortened V by 0 bases and J by 5 bases, and 11 bases separated the two germline ends. Germline CDR1 reads MNHEY; CDR2 reads SVGAGI. CDR3 length equals 14 residues. This CDR3 is CASSYSGQLNEQYF. CDR3 DNA: TGTGCCAGCAGTTACTCGGGACAATTGAACGAGCAGTACTTC.

This clone occurred a few times. The rearrangement links TRBV6-6 to TRBJ2-2; 8 bases are a match to TRBD1. CDR1 is MNHNY and CDR2 is SVGAGI in the germline V gene (reference sequence). The J segment lost 6 bases and the V segment lost 6 bases, leaving 9 bases of the junction unmatched. CDR3 length: 15 residues. CDR3 loop: CASRARTGRPGELFF. The CDR3 DNA reads TGTGCCAGCAGAGCCAGGACAGGGCGGCCCGGGGAGCTGTTTTTT.

The chain joins TRBV12-3 or TRBV12-4 to TRBJ1-1, with a possible D match to TRBD1 (6 bases). CDR3 size: 13 residues. The ends were cut back, 8 bases at V and 7 bases at J, with 17 bases in the middle. The CDR3 DNA reads as TGTGCCAGCGCAATCTACAGGGTAGGTGAAGCTTTCTTT. It translates to CASAIYRVGEAFF.

V is TRBV6-5 and J is TRBJ2-1; unclear D gene. This CDR3 has 15 amino acids. V shed 0 bases and J shed 0 bases, with 6 bases lying between them. Germline V gene sequence: CDR1 MNHEY, CDR2 SVGAGI. This CDR3 reads CASSYSLSSYNEQFF. The CDR3 DNA follows: TGTGCCAGCAGTTACTCATTGAGCTCCTACAATGAGCAGTTCTTC.

The chain has TRBV5-1 and TRBJ1-5; a possible D gene is TRBD1 (5 bases). Between the trimmed V and J ends, which lost 4 bases and 7 bases, there was a span of 15 bases. The CDR3 runs 14 residues. The germline V gene encodes CDR1 SGHRS and CDR2 YFSETQ. The CDR3 DNA sequence: TGCGCCAGCAGCCCCGACAGTCGTGGGCAGCCCCAGCATTTT. Its translation is CASSPDSRGQPQHF.

This chain uses TRBV5-1 with TRBJ2-7; D may be TRBD1 or TRBD2 (5 bases each). The CDR3 runs 17 residues. V dropped 4 bases and J dropped 3 bases, with 23 bases sitting between them. The germline gives CDR1 SGHRS, CDR2 YFSETQ. In DNA form, the CDR3 reads TGCGCCAGCAGCCCCATTAAAGGAACCGGGGCCTTCTACGAGCAGTACTTC. It is translated as CASSPIKGTGAFYEQYF.

The chain employs TRBV18 and TRBJ1-6, with 8 bases lining up with TRBD1. The CDR3 sequence is 16 residues long. CDR1 and CDR2 (germline): KGHSH, LQKENI. V lost 4 bases, J lost 14 bases, and 16 bases stayed unmatched. CDR3 residues: CASSLHGTGLSSALHF. DNA of the CDR3: TGTGCCAGCTCACTCCACGGGACAGGTCTCAGTTCGGCCCTCCACTTT. Full variable domain (remainder filled in from reference TRBV18 and TRBJ1-6): NAGVMQNPRHLVRRRGQEARLRCSPMKGHSHVYWYRQLPEEGLKFMVYLQKENIIDESGMPKERFSAEFPKEGPSILRIQQVVRGDSAAYFCASSLHGTGLSSALHFGNGTRLTVT.

CDR3 region: CASSPGTGVSYNSPLHF. The CDR3 coding sequence is TGTGCCAGCAGCCCCGGGACAGGGGTGTCCTATAATTCACCCCTCCACTTT. V gene TRBV11-3 combines with J gene TRBJ1-6; 10 bases are a match to TRBD1. CDR3 size: 17 residues. Germline V gives CDR1 SGHNT, CDR2 YENEEA. V shed 5 bases and J 1 base; nucleotides not matched to a gene: 5.

The J gene is TRBJ1-2, the V gene TRBV5-6; the D is unclear. Deletions cut 4 bases from V and 1 base from J, with 17 bases between. The CDR3 loop spans 16 amino acids. Germline CDR1 is SGHDT and CDR2 is YYEEEE. For the CDR3, the DNA is TGTGCCAGCAGCCTTGGACCGAATAGAGATAACTATGGCTACACCTTC. It codes for CASSLGPNRDNYGYTF.